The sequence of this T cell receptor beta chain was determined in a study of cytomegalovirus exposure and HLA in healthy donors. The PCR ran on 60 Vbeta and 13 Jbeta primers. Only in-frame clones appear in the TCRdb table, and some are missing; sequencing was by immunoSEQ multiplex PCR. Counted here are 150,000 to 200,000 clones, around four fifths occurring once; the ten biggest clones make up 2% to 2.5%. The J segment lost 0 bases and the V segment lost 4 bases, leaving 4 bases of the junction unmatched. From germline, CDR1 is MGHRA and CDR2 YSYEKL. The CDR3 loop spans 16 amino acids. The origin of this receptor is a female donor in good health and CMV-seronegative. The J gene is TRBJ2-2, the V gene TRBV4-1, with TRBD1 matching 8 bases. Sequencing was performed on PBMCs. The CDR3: CASSPRDRTNTGELFF. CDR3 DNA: TGCGCCAGCAGCCCCCGGGACAGGACGAACACCGGGGAGCTGTTTTTT.